This T cell receptor (beta chain) derives from a study of blood T cell repertoires in COVID-19. For the study at large: Collection of acute and convalescent COVID-19 samples took place in the United States, Italy and Spain. PBMCs, B-cell-depleted T cells, or T cells provided the cDNA or gDNA that made up the material.

Original handling: The authors estimated nucleated cell counts from reference gene primer amplification. Profiling relied on immunoSEQ multiplex PCR, and the TCRdb table lists in-frame clones only, not all of them. V, J and clone size derive from that table, while D and trimming were established from the DNA sequence. Seen here are some 190,000 clones, 75% to 90% observed once, and the top ten hold approximately 6.9%. This TCR was sampled from a man in his 60s with acute or convalescent COVID-19. Sequenced input: peripheral blood.

Here the CDR3 reads CASSPPKNTGELFF. The DNA for the CDR3 is TGTGCCAGCTCACCACCTAAAAACACCGGGGAGCTGTTTTTT. The gene calls are TRBV18 and TRBJ2-2; D is unclear. The CDR3 runs to 14 residues. The germline V gene encodes CDR1 KGHSH and CDR2 LQKENI. V shed 0 bases and J shed 2 bases, with 4 bases lying between them.